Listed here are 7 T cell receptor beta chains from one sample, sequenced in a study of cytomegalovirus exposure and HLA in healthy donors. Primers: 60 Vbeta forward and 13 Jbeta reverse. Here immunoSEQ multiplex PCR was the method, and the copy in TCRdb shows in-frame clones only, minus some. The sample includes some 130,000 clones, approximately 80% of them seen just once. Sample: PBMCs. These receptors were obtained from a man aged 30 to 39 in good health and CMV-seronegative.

DNA of the CDR3: TGCGCCAGCAGCCGGGAGGGCTCGGGGAATGAGCAGTTCTTC. Translating it yields CASSREGSGNEQFF. The J gene is TRBJ2-1, the V gene TRBV5-1; 8 bases are a match to TRBD2. The CDR3 is 14 residues long. J was trimmed by 7 bases and V by 4 bases; bases with no gene match: 7. In germline, CDR1 is SGHRS, CDR2 YFSETQ. Full variable domain (missing parts from reference TRBV5-1 and TRBJ2-1): KAGVTQTPRYLIKTRGQQVTLSCSPISGHRSVSWYQQTPGQGLQFLFEYFSETQRNKGNFPGRFSGRQFSNSRSEMNVSTLELGDSALYLCASSREGSGNEQFFGPGTRLTVL.

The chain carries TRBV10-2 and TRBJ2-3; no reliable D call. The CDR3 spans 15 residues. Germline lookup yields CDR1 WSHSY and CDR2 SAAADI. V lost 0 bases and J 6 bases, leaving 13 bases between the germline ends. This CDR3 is CASSESTRGIDTQYF. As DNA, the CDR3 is TGCGCCAGCAGTGAGTCGACTCGAGGTATCGATACGCAGTATTTT.

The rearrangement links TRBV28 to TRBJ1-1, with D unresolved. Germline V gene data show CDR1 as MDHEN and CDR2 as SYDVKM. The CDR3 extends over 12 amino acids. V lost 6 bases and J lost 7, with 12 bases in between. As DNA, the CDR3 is TGTGCCAGCAGGACTGGCGGACTTGAAGCTTTCTTT. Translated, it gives CASRTGGLEAFF. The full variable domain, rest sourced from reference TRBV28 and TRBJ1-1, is DVKVTQSSRYLVKRTGEKVFLECVQDMDHENMFWYRQDPGLGLRLIYFSYDVKMKEKGDIPEGYSVSREKKERFSLILESASTNQTSMYLCASRTGGLEAFFGQGTRLTVV.

The CDR3 DNA sequence: TGTGCCAGCAGTACGGACAGAGTAAATGAAAAACTGTTTTTT. Its translation is CASSTDRVNEKLFF. V usage is TRBV5-4 and J usage is TRBJ1-4; the D gene is possibly TRBD1 (6 bases). Germline loops: CDR1 SGHNT, CDR2 YYREEE (reference sequence). The CDR3 contains 14 residues. V shed 5 bases and J shed 5 bases, with 13 bases lying between them.

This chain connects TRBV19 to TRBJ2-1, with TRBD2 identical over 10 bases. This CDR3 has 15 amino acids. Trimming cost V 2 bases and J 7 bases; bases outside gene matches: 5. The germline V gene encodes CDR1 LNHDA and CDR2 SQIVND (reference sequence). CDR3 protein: CASSITSGDLNEQFF. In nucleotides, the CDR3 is TGTGCCAGTAGTATAACTAGCGGGGACTTGAATGAGCAGTTCTTC.

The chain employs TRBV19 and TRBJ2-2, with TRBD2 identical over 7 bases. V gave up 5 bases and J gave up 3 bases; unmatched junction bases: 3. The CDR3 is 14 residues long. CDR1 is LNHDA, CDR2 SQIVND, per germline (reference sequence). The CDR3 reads CASSWLADTGELFF. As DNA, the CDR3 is TGTGCCAGTAGTTGGCTAGCGGACACCGGGGAGCTGTTTTTT. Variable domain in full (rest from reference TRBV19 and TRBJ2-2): DGGITQSPKYLFRKEGQNVTLSCEQNLNHDAMYWYRQDPGQGLRLIYYSQIVNDFQKGDIAEGYSVSREKKESFPLTVTSAQKNPTAFYLCASSWLADTGELFFGEGSRLTVL.

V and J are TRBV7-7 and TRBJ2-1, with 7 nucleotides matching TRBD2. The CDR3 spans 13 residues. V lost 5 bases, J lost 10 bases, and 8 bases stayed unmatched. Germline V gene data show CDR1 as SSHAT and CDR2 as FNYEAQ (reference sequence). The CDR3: CASSLSGAREQFF. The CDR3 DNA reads TGTGCCAGCAGCCTCAGCGGGGCCCGGGAGCAGTTCTTC.